This TCR beta chain was found in a study of blood T cell repertoires in COVID-19. At the level of the study: Researchers got acute and convalescent COVID-19 samples from the United States, Italy and Spain. T cells, B-cell-depleted T cells, or PBMCs supplied cDNA or gDNA.

This clone is labeled as medium-sized (0.01 to 0.1%). In the source study's methods: The authors estimated nucleated cell counts from reference gene primer amplification. Some clones are missing from TCRdb's copy, which holds only in-frame ones; the method was immunoSEQ multiplex PCR. V and J calls and clone size come straight from that table; D and trimming were deduced from the DNA. The sample lists 280,000 or so clones; about 88% were seen once. Trimming removed 5 bases from V and 8 bases from J; junction bases left unmatched: 14. Looked up from germline, CDR1 is MNHEY and CDR2 is SMNVEV (reference sequence). The CDR3 length is 16 residues.

Material for sequencing was peripheral blood. The gene calls are TRBV27 and TRBJ2-1; 8 positions match TRBD1. The receptor was derived from a woman aged 55 to 70 with acute or convalescent COVID-19. In nucleotides, the CDR3 is TGTGCCAGCAGTCCAAATCCGGGACAGGTAATACATGAGCAGTTCTTC. Its translation: CASSPNPGQVIHEQFF.